These 25 T cell receptor beta chains originate from one sample sequenced in a study of T cell repertoires in cytomegalovirus infection. These TCRs' antigens remain unknown. MiXCR, run by TCRdb on the reads, gives a single entry per CDR3 protein. The sample has some 500,000 distinct CDR3 sequences, around 40% seen once. The sample in question was cultured PBMCs, obtained from culture after CMV antigen stimulation. Receptor source: a human donor in good health (CMV status not recorded). Some clones in this sample may be carry-over from other donors' samples.

J is TRBJ2-5 and V is TRBV18; D is undetermined. CDR3 length equals 12 residues. Trimming left V 3 bases short and J 5 bases short, with 7 bases between. Per germline, CDR1 KGHSH and CDR2 LQKENI. CDR3 DNA: TGTGCCAGCTCACCGGTGTTCGAGACCCAGTACTTC. Amino acids: CASSPVFETQYF.

The chain links TRBV20-1 to TRBJ2-5; 12 bases agree with TRBD2. CDR1 is DFQATT, CDR2 SNEGSKA, per germline (reference sequence). This CDR3 region has 19 residues. After removal of 4 bases from V and 5 bases from J, the junction contained 20 bases not matched to a gene. CDR3 loop: CSAKGGLAGGPGVGETQYF. The CDR3 bases are TGCAGTGCTAAAGGGGGCCTAGCGGGGGGGCCCGGTGTAGGCGAGACCCAGTACTTC.

In its sample, this clonotype was seen a few times. The chain couples TRBV12-5 to TRBJ2-5; D ambiguous. The germline V gene encodes CDR1 LGHNT and CDR2 FRNRAP. The CDR3 length is 15 residues. V was clipped by 0 bases and J by 5 bases, with 13 bases between them. For the CDR3, the DNA is TGTGCTAGTGGTTTGGTAAGAGACCCGAGGGAGACCCAGTACTTC. It is translated as CASGLVRDPRETQYF. Supplemented by reference TRBV12-5 and TRBJ2-5, the full variable domain reads DARVTQTPRHKVTEMGQEVTMRCQPILGHNTVFWYRQTMMQGLELLAYFRNRAPLDDSGMPKDRFSAEMPDATLATLKIQPSEPRDSAVYFCASGLVRDPRETQYFGPGTRLLVL.

This clonotype was counted between two and nine times. The chain recombines TRBV6-5 with TRBJ2-5; weak D call: TRBD2 (6 bases). This CDR3 spans 13 amino acids. Germline CDR1 reads MNHEY; CDR2 reads SVGAGI. V lost 4 bases, J lost 4 bases, and 10 bases lay in between. In nucleotides, the CDR3 is TGTGCCAGCAGTTCCCCCGGGGGAGAGACCCAGTACTTC. Protein product: CASSSPGGETQYF.

This chain uses TRBV6-2 or TRBV6-3 with TRBJ1-5; perhaps TRBD1 as D (6 bases). V was trimmed by 6 bases and J by 3 bases, leaving 12 bases between them. The CDR3 contains 14 residues. Germline loops: CDR1 MNHEY, CDR2 SVGEGT. As DNA, the CDR3 is TGTGCCAGCAGCTCAGGGGTGGCCAATCAGCCCCAGCATTTT. Translating it yields CASSSGVANQPQHF.

This clonotype has just a few counts. CDR3 sequence reads: CASSLGTGGTDTQYF. In DNA, the CDR3 is TGTGCCAGCAGTTTGGGGACAGGGGGCACAGATACGCAGTATTTT. The chain couples TRBV12-3 or TRBV12-4 to TRBJ2-3, with TRBD1 matching over 10 bases. This CDR3 is built from 15 residues. V dropped 3 bases and J dropped 1; count of bases not matched to a gene: 1.

A note on this clonotype: The junction shows a germline mismatch at one end, possibly a read error. The rearrangement links TRBV11-2 to TRBJ1-1; a possible D gene is TRBD1 (6 bases). The CDR3 consists of 16 residues. Germline lookup yields CDR1 SGHAT and CDR2 FQNNGV. The CDR3 spells CASSFYSVGQQTEAFF. The CDR3 DNA reads TGTGCCAGCAGCTTCTACTCCGTCGGACAGCAAACTGAGGCTTTCTTT.

V usage is TRBV7-6 and J usage is TRBJ1-4; tentative D call: TRBD1 (6 bases). Germline loops: CDR1 SGHVS, CDR2 FNYEAQ. Trimming pared 2 bases from V and 7 bases from J, leaving 17 bases between. The CDR3 is 16 residues long. The CDR3 nucleotides read TGTGCCAGCAGCTTACGTTCATGGGGGGCCGGTGAAAAACTGTTTTTT. Translating it yields CASSLRSWGAGEKLFF.

There are many counts of this clonotype. The chain employs TRBV7-8 and TRBJ2-1, with 7 bases aligning to TRBD2. Germline V gene data show CDR1 as SGHVS and CDR2 as FQNEAQ. Germline trimming cut 4 bases from V and 1 base from J; bases unmatched to any gene: 7. This CDR3 has 16 residues. The CDR3 DNA sequence: TGTGCCAGCAGCTCGAGCGGAGCGGGATCCTACAATGAGCAGTTCTTC. This gives the protein CASSSSGAGSYNEQFF.

The chain combines TRBV20-1 with TRBJ2-3; D remains ambiguous. Germline V lookup: CDR1 DFQATT, CDR2 SNEGSKA (reference sequence). The CDR3 has 13 residues. The germline V and J ends were trimmed by 2 bases and 4 bases, with 10 bases remaining between them. The CDR3 DNA sequence: TGCAGTGCTAGAAGGCAGCTCCCAGATACGCAGTATTTT. Translated: CSARRQLPDTQYF.

This chain joins TRBV12-3 or TRBV12-4 and TRBJ2-3; D possibly corresponds to TRBD2 (6 bases). This CDR3 contains 14 residues. The V gene lost 4 bases and the J gene lost 5 bases, with 13 bases spanning the gap. As DNA, the CDR3 is TGTGCCAGCAGTTCCGGACTATCAAGAGATACGCAGTATTTT. Its protein is CASSSGLSRDTQYF.

J is TRBJ1-2 and V is TRBV4-2; a possible D gene is TRBD1 (6 bases). From germline, CDR1 is LGHNA and CDR2 YNFKEQ. The CDR3 is 15 amino acids. Trimming cost V 5 bases and J 3 bases, with 16 bases left between them. The CDR3 loop is CASSAPQGADYGYTF. In DNA, the CDR3 is TGTGCCAGCAGCGCCCCACAGGGAGCCGACTATGGCTACACCTTC.

This sequence joins TRBV27 and TRBJ1-2, with D hard to call. CDR3 length: 14 residues. Germline CDR1 MNHEY, CDR2 SMNVEV (reference sequence). With 4 bases removed from V and 0 bases from J, the gap between germline ends came to 9 bases. Here the CDR3 reads CASSSVAANYGYTF. Here the CDR3 DNA reads TGTGCCAGCAGTTCGGTGGCTGCTAACTATGGCTACACCTTC.

This clonotype was counted many times. V is TRBV7-2 and J is TRBJ2-5, with D unresolved. Trimming pared 7 bases from V and 5 bases from J, leaving 17 bases between. The CDR3 loop spans 14 amino acids. Per germline, CDR1 SGHTA and CDR2 FQGNSA. DNA for the CDR3: TGTGCCAGCATCCCGCACGGGTACATGGAGACCCAGTACTTC. The encoded protein is CASIPHGYMETQYF. The full variable domain, rest sourced from reference TRBV7-2 and TRBJ2-5, is GAGVSQSPSNKVTEKGKDVELRCDPISGHTALYWYRQSLGQGLEFLIYFQGNSAPDKSGLPSDRFSAERTGGSVSTLTIQRTQQEDSAVYLCASIPHGYMETQYFGPGTRLLVL.

This clonotype occurred a few times. J is TRBJ1-4 and V is TRBV6-1, with unresolved D. The V end was cut by 2 bases, the J end by 5 bases, with 12 bases between. Germline values: CDR1 MNHNS, CDR2 SASEGT. The CDR3 runs 15 residues. CDR3 residues: CASSENGRINEKLFF. The CDR3 DNA is TGTGCCAGCAGTGAAAACGGGAGAATCAATGAAAAACTGTTTTTT.

The CDR3 spells CSARERSVGYTF. The CDR3 region has the DNA TGCAGTGCTAGAGAGAGATCGGTCGGCTACACCTTC. The chain carries TRBV20-1 and TRBJ1-2; unclear D gene. Germline V gene lookup returns CDR1 DFQATT and CDR2 SNEGSKA (reference sequence). This CDR3 comprises 12 residues. V dropped 0 bases and J dropped 8 bases, with 10 bases sitting between them.

V usage is TRBV27 and J usage is TRBJ2-2; 9 nucleotides line up with TRBD2. The CDR3 is 19 amino acids. Trimming cost V 1 base and J 7 bases; bases outside gene matches: 16. Germline values: CDR1 MNHEY, CDR2 SMNVEV (reference sequence). The CDR3 coding sequence is TGTGCCAGCAGTTTATTACGCGGGGGGGCCTTAGATTTTGTCGGGGAGCTGTTTTTT. Translating gives CASSLLRGGALDFVGELFF.

In this sample, this clonotype turned up a few times. This chain uses TRBV11-2 with TRBJ2-5, with 8 bases lining up with TRBD2. The CDR3 spans 16 residues. From germline, CDR1 is SGHAT and CDR2 FQNNGV. Germline trimming cut 0 bases from V and 5 bases from J; bases unmatched to any gene: 8. The CDR3 sequence: CASSLEPGLGAETQYF. The CDR3, as DNA: TGTGCCAGCAGCTTAGAGCCGGGACTAGGGGCGGAGACCCAGTACTTC. Full variable domain (remainder filled in from reference TRBV11-2 and TRBJ2-5): EAGVAQSPRYKIIEKRQSVAFWCNPISGHATLYWYQQILGQGPKLLIQFQNNGVVDDSQLPKDRFSAERLKGVDSTLKIQPAKLEDSAVYLCASSLEPGLGAETQYFGPGTRLLVL.

This clonotype was seen a handful of times. The chain uses TRBV11-1 and TRBJ2-7; perhaps D is TRBD1 or TRBD2 (5 bases each). The V end was cut by 1 base, the J end by 10 bases, with 11 bases between. Germline assignment: CDR1 SGHAT and CDR2 FQDESV (reference sequence). This CDR3 is 12 amino acids long. DNA for the CDR3: TGTGCCAGCAGCTTAGACCGGGGCCGTCAGTACTTC. This sequence encodes CASSLDRGRQYF.

This clonotype was counted a few times. This rearrangement joins TRBV6-1 to TRBJ2-7; the D gene is possibly TRBD1 (5 bases). Germline V CDR1 and CDR2: MNHNS, SASEGT. The CDR3 has 14 residues. Trimming stripped 4 bases from V and 4 bases from J, with 14 bases between. The CDR3 loop is CASSGGLVVYEQYF. The CDR3 DNA reads TGTGCCAGCAGTGGGGGCCTAGTTGTTTACGAGCAGTACTTC.

This clonotype appeared a few times. The chain's CDR3 is CSATPSGGVLDTQYF. The CDR3 DNA follows: TGCAGTGCCACTCCTAGCGGGGGGGTACTTGATACGCAGTATTTT. This chain joins TRBV20-1 and TRBJ2-3; TRBD2 matches 12 bases. The CDR3 is 15 amino acids. Looked up from germline, CDR1 is DFQATT and CDR2 is SNEGSKA (reference sequence). With V trimmed by 6 bases and J by 6 bases, 10 bases remained unmatched.

V usage is TRBV6-1 and J usage is TRBJ1-1, with no clear D. V was pared by 1 base and J by 10 bases, with 7 bases between. This CDR3 region has 11 residues. Looked up from germline, CDR1 is MNHNS and CDR2 is SASEGT. CDR3: CASSEGIRAFF. The CDR3 region has the DNA TGTGCCAGCAGTGAAGGTATAAGAGCTTTCTTT.

In its sample, this clonotype was seen a few times. V usage is TRBV5-4 and J usage is TRBJ2-3; 13 bases fit TRBD2. CDR1 and CDR2 from the germline V gene are SGHNT and YYREEE (reference sequence). The CDR3 has 18 residues. J gave up 9 bases and V 6 bases, and 19 bases lay outside the gene matches. CDR3 amino acids: CASNVRWTSGSGGGTQYF. The CDR3 nucleotides are TGTGCCAGCAACGTACGGTGGACTAGCGGGAGCGGGGGGGGAACGCAGTATTTT.

This clonotype was detected a few times. The J gene is TRBJ2-3, the V gene TRBV7-6; D is possibly TRBD1 or TRBD2 (5 bases each). V dropped 0 bases and J dropped 6 bases, with 13 bases sitting between them. Germline CDR1 and CDR2: SGHVS and FNYEAQ. The CDR3 is 15 residues long. CDR3: CASSLAGGGWDTQYF. In DNA, the CDR3 is TGTGCCAGCAGCTTAGCTGGGGGTGGGTGGGATACGCAGTATTTT.

This clonotype has more than one count but fewer than ten. The chain couples TRBV28 to TRBJ2-3; 8 bases map to TRBD1. The CDR3 contains 14 residues. CDR1 is MDHEN and CDR2 is SYDVKM in the germline V gene. Trimming took 5 bases from V and 4 from J; bases not matched to a gene: 5. CDR3 in amino acids: CASSPRTGPDTQYF. The CDR3 DNA reads TGTGCCAGCAGTCCAAGGACAGGGCCAGATACGCAGTATTTT.